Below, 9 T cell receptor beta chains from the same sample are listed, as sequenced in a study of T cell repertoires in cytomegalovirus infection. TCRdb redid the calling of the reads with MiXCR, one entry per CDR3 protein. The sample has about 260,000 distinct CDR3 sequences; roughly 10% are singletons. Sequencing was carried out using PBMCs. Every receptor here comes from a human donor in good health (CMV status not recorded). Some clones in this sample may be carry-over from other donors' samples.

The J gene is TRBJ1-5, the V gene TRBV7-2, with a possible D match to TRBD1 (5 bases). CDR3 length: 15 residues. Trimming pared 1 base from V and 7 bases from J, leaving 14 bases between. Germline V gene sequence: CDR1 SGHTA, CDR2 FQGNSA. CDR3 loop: CASSLGTTELQPQHF. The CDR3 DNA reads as TGTGCCAGCAGCTTAGGGACAACGGAATTACAGCCCCAGCATTTT.

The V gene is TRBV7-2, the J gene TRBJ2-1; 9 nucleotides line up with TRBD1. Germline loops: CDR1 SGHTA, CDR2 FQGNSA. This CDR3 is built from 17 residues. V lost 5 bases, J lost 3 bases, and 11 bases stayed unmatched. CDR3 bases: TGTGCCAGCAGCACCCAACCCGGGACAGGGTTCTACAATGAGCAGTTCTTC. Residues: CASSTQPGTGFYNEQFF.

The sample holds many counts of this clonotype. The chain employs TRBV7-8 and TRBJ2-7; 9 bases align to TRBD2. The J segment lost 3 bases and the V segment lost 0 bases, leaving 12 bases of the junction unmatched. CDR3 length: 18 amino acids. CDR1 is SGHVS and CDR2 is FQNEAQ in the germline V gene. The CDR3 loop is CASSLASSAGGRYYEQYF. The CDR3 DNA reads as TGTGCCAGCAGCTTAGCCTCATCAGCGGGAGGAAGATACTACGAGCAGTACTTC.

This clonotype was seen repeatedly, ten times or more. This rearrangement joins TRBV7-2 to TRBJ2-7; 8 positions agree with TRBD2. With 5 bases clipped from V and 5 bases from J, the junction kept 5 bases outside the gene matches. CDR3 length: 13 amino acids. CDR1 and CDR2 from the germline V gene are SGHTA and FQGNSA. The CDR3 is CASSPRLANEQYF. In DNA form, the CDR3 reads TGTGCCAGCAGCCCCCGACTAGCGAACGAGCAGTACTTC.

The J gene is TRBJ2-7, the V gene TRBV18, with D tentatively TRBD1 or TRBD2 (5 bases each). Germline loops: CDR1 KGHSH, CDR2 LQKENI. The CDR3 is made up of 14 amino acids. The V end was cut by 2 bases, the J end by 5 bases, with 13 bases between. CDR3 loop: CASSPGAGNNEQYF. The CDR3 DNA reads TGTGCCAGCTCACCAGGGGCCGGGAACAACGAGCAGTACTTC.

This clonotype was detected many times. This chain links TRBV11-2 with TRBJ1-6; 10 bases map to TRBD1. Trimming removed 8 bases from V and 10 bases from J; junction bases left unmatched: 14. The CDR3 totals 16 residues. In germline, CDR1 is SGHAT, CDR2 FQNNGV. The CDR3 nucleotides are TGTGCCAGCCACGGATGGGGACAGGGGATGAACTCACCCCTCCACTTT. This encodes CASHGWGQGMNSPLHF.

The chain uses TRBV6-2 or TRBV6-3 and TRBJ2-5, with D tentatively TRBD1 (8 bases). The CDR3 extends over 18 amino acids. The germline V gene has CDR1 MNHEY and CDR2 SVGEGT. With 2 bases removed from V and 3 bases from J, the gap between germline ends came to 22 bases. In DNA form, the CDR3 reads TGTGCCAGCAGTTACGGGGTCACTAGCGACAGGGGCAAAGAGACCCAGTACTTC. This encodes CASSYGVTSDRGKETQYF.

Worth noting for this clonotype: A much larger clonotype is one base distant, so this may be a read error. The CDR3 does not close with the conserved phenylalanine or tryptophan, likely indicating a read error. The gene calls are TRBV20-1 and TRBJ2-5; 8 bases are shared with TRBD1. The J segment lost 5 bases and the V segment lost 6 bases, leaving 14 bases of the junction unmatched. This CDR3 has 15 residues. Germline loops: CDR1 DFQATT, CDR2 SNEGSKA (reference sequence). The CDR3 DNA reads TGCAGTGCAACCCCCCCCCAGGGGGCAAGGGAGACCCAGTACTAC. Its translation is CSATPPQGARETQYY.

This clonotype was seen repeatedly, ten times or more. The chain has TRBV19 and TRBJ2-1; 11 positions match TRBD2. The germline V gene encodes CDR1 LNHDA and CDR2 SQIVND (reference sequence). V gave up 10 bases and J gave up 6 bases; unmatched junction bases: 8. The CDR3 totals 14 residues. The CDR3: CATLAGGRGNEQFF. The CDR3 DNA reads TGTGCCACCCTAGCGGGAGGTAGAGGCAATGAGCAGTTCTTC.